A single sample is the source of the 10 T cell receptor beta chains below, sequenced in a study of chemoradiotherapy in HPV16-positive cancers. Assay used: immunoSEQ multiplex PCR; TCRdb lists only in-frame clones, some missing. The sample consists of under 5,500 clones, roughly nine tenths of them appearing once. The source was tumor tissue, collected from a patient who underwent chemoradiotherapy. Receptors were obtained from a human donor with HPV-associated anogenital cancer.

This clone was recorded once. In DNA, the CDR3 is TGTGCCGAAAGTCCCATCACCGGGGAGCTGTTTTTT. This codes for CAESPITGELFF. V is TRBV5-4 and J is TRBJ2-2; no clear D. This CDR3 spans 12 amino acids. V was trimmed by 10 bases and J by 4 bases, leaving 11 bases between them. CDR1 is SGHNT and CDR2 is YYREEE in the germline V gene (reference sequence).

CDR3 nucleotides: TGCGCCAGCAGTGGACCCAGTCGGTACAATGAGCAGTTCTTC. The encoded protein is CASSGPSRYNEQFF. The chain is built from TRBV10-2 and TRBJ2-1; D is ambiguous. This CDR3 contains 14 residues. In germline, CDR1 is WSHSY, CDR2 SAAADI. Trimming removed 4 bases at V and 4 bases at J, with 11 bases between.

The chain has TRBV4-3 and TRBJ2-7; D is possibly TRBD2 (5 bases). With 4 bases removed from V and 5 bases from J, the gap between germline ends came to 21 bases. This CDR3 region has 16 residues. From germline, CDR1 is LGHNA and CDR2 YSLEER. The DNA of the CDR3 is TGCGCCAGCAGCCCAAACTCGGGATTCACAACGGACGAGCAGTACTTC. Amino acids: CASSPNSGFTTDEQYF.

The rearrangement uses TRBV12-5 and TRBJ1-2; TRBD1 aligns across 9 bases. The CDR3 has 17 residues. V was pared by 0 bases and J by 2 bases, with 7 bases of the junction left unmatched. Germline V CDR1 and CDR2: LGHNT, FRNRAP. The CDR3 bases are TGTGCTAGTGGTTTGGTAAGGGGACAGGGTAAAAACTATGGCTACACCTTC. It codes for CASGLVRGQGKNYGYTF. The entire variable domain, with the rest obtained from reference TRBV12-5 and TRBJ1-2, is as follows: DARVTQTPRHKVTEMGQEVTMRCQPILGHNTVFWYRQTMMQGLELLAYFRNRAPLDDSGMPKDRFSAEMPDATLATLKIQPSEPRDSAVYFCASGLVRGQGKNYGYTFGSGTRLTVV.

This clone showed up just once. The chain recombines TRBV10-3 with TRBJ1-2, with 7 bases that match TRBD1. The CDR3 is 14 amino acids. The V gene's germline CDR1 is ENHRY and CDR2 SYGVKD. Trimming took 4 bases from V and 6 from J; bases not matched to a gene: 8. Here the CDR3 reads CAISVTGDRDGYTF. CDR3 nucleotides: TGTGCCATCAGTGTTACAGGGGACCGAGATGGCTACACCTTC.

In nucleotides, the CDR3 is TGTGCCAGCAGCTCAAAGTTGAACACTGAAGCTTTCTTT. It codes for CASSSKLNTEAFF. J is TRBJ1-1 and V is TRBV7-9; D remains ambiguous. Trimming took off 4 bases at V and 0 bases at J, with 6 bases between the two ends. This CDR3 has 13 amino acids. CDR1 is SEHNR and CDR2 is FQNEAQ in the germline V gene (reference sequence). Full variable domain (remainder filled in from reference TRBV7-9 and TRBJ1-1): DTGVSQNPRHKITKRGQNVTFRCDPISEHNRLYWYRQTLGQGPEFLTYFQNEAQLEKSRLLSDRFSAERPKGSFSTLEIQRTEQGDSAMYLCASSSKLNTEAFFGQGTRLTVV.

The CDR3 sequence is CASSVSGSTDTQYF. The DNA of the CDR3 is TGTGCCAGCAGTGTTAGCGGGAGCACAGATACGCAGTATTTT. This rearrangement joins TRBV6-5 to TRBJ2-3; TRBD2 agrees at 7 bases. The CDR3 covers 14 residues. The trim removed 5 bases at V and 0 bases at J, leaving 2 bases unmatched. Germline values: CDR1 MNHEY, CDR2 SVGAGI.

This clone was observed a single time. The chain is built from TRBV28 and TRBJ1-5; D unclear. With 4 bases removed from V and 2 bases from J, the gap between germline ends came to 12 bases. This CDR3 has 15 amino acids. Per the germline V gene, CDR1 is MDHEN and CDR2 is SYDVKM. CDR3 bases: TGTGCCAGCAGTTCCACACCGGCCCGCAATCAGCCCCAGCATTTT. Amino acids: CASSSTPARNQPQHF.

The chain employs TRBV29-1 and TRBJ2-5, with TRBD1 matching 11 bases. This CDR3 region has 14 residues. The germline CDR1 and CDR2 sequences are SQVTM and ANQGSEA. Trimming cost V 5 bases and J 4 bases; bases outside gene matches: 6. This chain's CDR3 is CSVSAGTGGETQYF. The CDR3 bases are TGCAGCGTTTCCGCCGGGACAGGGGGAGAGACCCAGTACTTC.

The chain links TRBV5-4 to TRBJ2-6; unclear D gene. The V gene's germline CDR1 is SGHNT and CDR2 YYREEE (reference sequence). The germline V and J ends were trimmed by 2 bases and 2 bases, with 8 bases remaining between them. The CDR3 runs to 15 residues. Written as DNA, the CDR3 is TGTGCCAGCAGCTTTAGGGTCGCTGGGGCCAACGTCCTGACTTTC. It is translated as CASSFRVAGANVLTF.